These 14 T cell receptor beta chains were sequenced from one sample in a study of shared clonotypes between healthy human individuals. TCRdb's copy holds only in-frame clones and misses some; the assay was immunoSEQ multiplex PCR. The data contain about 680,000 clones, around three quarters of them singletons. The sequenced sample was memory CD4+ T cells sorted from blood. Subset in this sample: CD45RA-negative fraction. These receptors originate from a woman aged 25 to 39 in good health.

The V call is TRBV6-5, the J call TRBJ2-5, with 7 bases that match TRBD1. After removal of 2 bases from V and 5 bases from J, the junction contained 2 bases not matched to a gene. Germline V gives CDR1 MNHEY, CDR2 SVGAGI. CDR3 length: 13 amino acids. This CDR3 reads CASSYRDSETQYF. The CDR3 DNA reads as TGTGCCAGCAGTTACCGGGACAGTGAGACCCAGTACTTC.

The rearrangement joins TRBV30 to TRBJ2-5; TRBD1 might be the D (6 bases). TRBJ2-7 explains the end of the DNA better; the J call may be wrong. This CDR3 has 13 residues. Germline CDR1 and CDR2: GTSNPN and SVGIG (reference sequence). CDR3 amino acids: CAWRGTPSYEQYF. In DNA form, the CDR3 reads TGTGCCTGGAGGGGGACACCCTCCTACGAGCAGTACTTC.

The V gene is TRBV9, the J gene TRBJ1-5; D is possibly TRBD1 (5 bases). V was pared by 0 bases and J by 2 bases, with 9 bases between. Looked up from germline, CDR1 is SGDLS and CDR2 is YYNGEE. The CDR3 totals 15 residues. The CDR3 protein is CASSVGTGGNQPQHF. The DNA of the CDR3 is TGTGCCAGCAGCGTAGGAACAGGCGGCAATCAGCCCCAGCATTTT.

The chain carries TRBV2 and TRBJ2-1; tentatively, D is TRBD2 (6 bases). This CDR3 spans 16 amino acids. V was shortened by 4 bases and J by 9 bases, with 22 bases between the two germline ends. The germline gives CDR1 SNHLY, CDR2 FYNNEI. The CDR3 loop reads CASSAGLPLLSGEQFF. The CDR3 coding sequence is TGTGCCAGCAGTGCAGGACTACCCCTACTTAGTGGTGAGCAGTTCTTC.

This clone has a handful of counts. The chain uses TRBV15 and TRBJ1-6; the D gene is possibly TRBD1 (5 bases). The CDR3 has 15 amino acids. Between the trimmed V and J ends, which lost 0 bases and 8 bases, there was a span of 11 bases. The germline V gene has CDR1 LNHNV and CDR2 YYDKDF (reference sequence). The CDR3 sequence is CATSRDRVGDSPLHF. In nucleotides, the CDR3 is TGTGCCACCAGCAGAGACAGGGTGGGGGATTCACCCCTCCACTTT.

This clone was recorded many times. The genes are TRBV5-1 and TRBJ1-3; possibly TRBD1 for D (5 bases). CDR3 length: 14 amino acids. The germline V and J ends were trimmed by 2 bases and 2 bases, with 8 bases remaining between them. Germline lookup yields CDR1 SGHRS and CDR2 YFSETQ. The CDR3 loop reads CASSFTGTGNTIYF. The CDR3 DNA is TGCGCCAGCAGCTTTACAGGCACTGGAAACACCATATATTTT. Full variable domain (rest looked up from reference TRBV5-1 and TRBJ1-3): KAGVTQTPRYLIKTRGQQVTLSCSPISGHRSVSWYQQTPGQGLQFLFEYFSETQRNKGNFPGRFSGRQFSNSRSEMNVSTLELGDSALYLCASSFTGTGNTIYFGEGSWLTVV.

The rearrangement links TRBV5-1 to TRBJ2-1, with 12 bases matching TRBD2. Germline values: CDR1 SGHRS, CDR2 YFSETQ. The J segment lost 8 bases and the V segment lost 0 bases, leaving 3 bases of the junction unmatched. The CDR3 contains 15 residues. The CDR3 nucleotides are TGCGCCAGCAGCTTGGAGGCTAGCGGGAGGGATGAGCAGTTCTTC. It yields the protein CASSLEASGRDEQFF.

J is TRBJ2-3 and V is TRBV27; 10 bases align to TRBD2. Per the germline V gene, CDR1 is MNHEY and CDR2 is SMNVEV (reference sequence). Losses at the gene ends were 2 bases for V and 4 bases for J; bases not matched to a gene: 3. This CDR3 comprises 15 residues. The CDR3 DNA follows: TGTGCCAGCAGTTTAGCTAGCGGGAGTTCAGATACGCAGTATTTT. Residues: CASSLASGSSDTQYF.

The CDR3 sequence: CASRLTGGRGYTF. CDR3 DNA sequence: TGTGCCAGCAGGCTAACAGGGGGCCGAGGCTACACCTTC. This chain uses TRBV6-5 with TRBJ1-2; 9 positions agree with TRBD1. Germline CDR1 reads MNHEY; CDR2 reads SVGAGI. The CDR3 has 13 residues. J gave up 8 bases and V 6 bases, and 7 bases lay outside the gene matches.

V gene TRBV6-5 combines with J gene TRBJ2-1; 11 bases match TRBD2. V was clipped by 2 bases and J by 5 bases; unmatched bases: 5. There are 16 residues in the CDR3. Germline lookup yields CDR1 MNHEY and CDR2 SVGAGI. In DNA form, the CDR3 reads TGTGCCAGCAGTTACACCGGGACTAGCGGTAACAATGAGCAGTTCTTC. It encodes CASSYTGTSGNNEQFF.

The rearrangement uses TRBV2 and TRBJ2-7; 14 bases are a match to TRBD2. Germline trimming cut 7 bases from V and 6 bases from J; bases unmatched to any gene: 5. There are 14 residues in the CDR3. Per the germline V gene, CDR1 is SNHLY and CDR2 is FYNNEI. The CDR3 DNA is TGTGCCAGCAAAGAGACTAGCGGGAGGGGCGAGCAGTACTTC. This sequence encodes CASKETSGRGEQYF.

The chain combines TRBV19 with TRBJ1-2, with D possibly TRBD1 on 5 matching bases. Trimming took 2 bases from V and 0 from J, leaving 13 bases between them. Germline V gene sequence: CDR1 LNHDA, CDR2 SQIVND (reference sequence). The CDR3 is 16 residues long. The CDR3 loop is CASSITGHKANYGYTF. The CDR3 DNA reads as TGTGCCAGTAGTATAACAGGACACAAAGCTAACTATGGCTACACCTTC.

This clone has a handful of counts. The chain combines TRBV6-5 with TRBJ1-4; 7 bases align to TRBD1. CDR3 size: 14 residues. V was clipped by 5 bases and J by 8 bases; unmatched bases: 8. Germline V gene lookup returns CDR1 MNHEY and CDR2 SVGAGI. CDR3 residues: CASSRTGSMEKLFF. CDR3 coding DNA: TGTGCCAGCAGTCGGACAGGATCGATGGAAAAACTGTTTTTT.

CDR3 loop: CASSQSGKGSFAETQYF. As DNA, the CDR3 is TGCGCCAGCAGCCAATCCGGGAAGGGCAGTTTCGCGGAGACCCAGTACTTC. The chain employs TRBV4-1 and TRBJ2-5; maybe TRBD2 (5 bases). Germline loops: CDR1 MGHRA, CDR2 YSYEKL. Trimming shortened V by 2 bases and J by 5 bases, and 21 bases separated the two germline ends. The CDR3 has 17 residues.